This is a list of T cell receptor beta chains from one sample in a study of cytomegalovirus exposure and HLA in healthy donors. TCRdb's copy holds only in-frame clones and misses some; the assay was immunoSEQ multiplex PCR. The sample carries over 120,000 clones, 80% recorded once. The specimen was PBMCs. The receptors were sampled from a man aged 50 to 60 in good health and CMV-seronegative. CDR3s include the opening cysteine and the closing phenylalanine or tryptophan. D genes are given only for firm matches. Clone size is shown for a subset of rows, as once, few, many or a class of expanded clone.

D: TRBD2; size: .; J: TRBJ2-5; V: TRBV7-7; DNA: TGTGCTAGCAGCCCCGGACTAGCGAGGGAGACCCAGTACTTC; CDR3: CASSPGLARETQYF
D: .; size: .; J: TRBJ1-2; V: TRBV6-5; DNA: TGTGCCAGCAGCTACGGGCTTAACTATGGCTACACCTTC; CDR3: CASSYGLNYGYTF
D: .; size: .; J: TRBJ1-1; V: TRBV7-3; DNA: TGTGCCAGCAGCAAGACAGAGAACACTGAAGCTTTCTTT; CDR3: CASSKTENTEAFF
D: .; size: .; J: TRBJ1-5; V: TRBV6-1; DNA: TGTGCCAGCAGTGAGCAGGAAGGCAATCAGCCCCAGCATTTT; CDR3: CASSEQEGNQPQHF
D: .; size: .; J: TRBJ2-7; V: TRBV7-9; DNA: TGTGCCAGCAGCCTCGGGAAGGTCGAGCAGTACTTC; CDR3: CASSLGKVEQYF
D: .; size: .; J: TRBJ1-4; V: TRBV5-5; DNA: TGTGCCAGCAGCTTGGGTAAGAAGGAGCCAGAACTGTTTTTT; CDR3: CASSLGKKEPELFF
D: .; size: few; J: TRBJ2-7; V: TRBV29-1; DNA: TGCAGCGTGCGAGGGGGAGAAAGTTCCTACGAGCAGTACTTC; CDR3: CSVRGGESSYEQYF
D: .; size: few; J: TRBJ2-1; V: TRBV28; DNA: TGTGCCAGCAGCCTGACGGGCGGGGGCGACTACAATGAGCAGTTCTTC; CDR3: CASSLTGGGDYNEQFF
D: TRBD2; size: .; J: TRBJ2-1; V: TRBV7-2; DNA: TGTGCCAGCAGCTTAGCAGCGGGGGCTCTGGGTGAGCAGTTCTTC; CDR3: CASSLAAGALGEQFF
D: .; size: .; J: TRBJ1-4; V: TRBV7-2; DNA: TGTGCCAGCAGCTTAGAAGAGACAGGAAAACTGTTTTTT; CDR3: CASSLEETGKLFF
D: TRBD1; size: .; J: TRBJ1-1; V: TRBV10-2; DNA: TGCGCCAGCAGTGGGCGAACAGGGGTTTGGGACACTGAAGCTTTCTTT; CDR3: CASSGRTGVWDTEAFF
D: .; size: once; J: TRBJ1-3; V: TRBV5-4; DNA: TGTGCCAGCAGCTTGAAACAAGCTGGAAACACCATATATTTT; CDR3: CASSLKQAGNTIYF
D: TRBD2; size: .; J: TRBJ2-2; V: TRBV15; DNA: TGTGCCACCAGCAGAGATCCCCGACTAGCGGGAGCCGGGGAGCTGTTTTTT; CDR3: CATSRDPRLAGAGELFF
D: TRBD1; size: .; J: TRBJ1-2; V: TRBV30; DNA: TGTGCCTGGAATCAAGGGGGCTCAAAAGGCGGCTACACCTTC; CDR3: CAWNQGGSKGGYTF
D: .; size: .; J: TRBJ2-5; V: TRBV28; DNA: TGTGCCAGCAGTAAGTCCGACAGAAAAGAGACCCAGTACTTC; CDR3: CASSKSDRKETQYF
D: TRBD1; size: .; J: TRBJ2-1; V: TRBV28; DNA: TGTGCCAGCAGTTCAAGGCGGACAGGATGGGGCTTGTACAATGAGCAGTTCTTC; CDR3: CASSSRRTGWGLYNEQFF
D: .; size: once; J: TRBJ2-3; V: TRBV6-1; DNA: TGTGCCAGCAGTGAAGAAGGAGGCACAGATACGCAGTATTTT; CDR3: CASSEEGGTDTQYF
D: .; size: .; J: TRBJ2-1; V: TRBV19; DNA: TGTGCCAGTAGTATGGAGACTAGCTCCTACAATGAGCAGTTCTTC; CDR3: CASSMETSSYNEQFF
D: TRBD1; size: once; J: TRBJ2-5; V: TRBV11-3; DNA: TGTGCCAGCAGCTTTGACAGGGGGTCGACGCGGCAAGAGACCCAGTACTTC; CDR3: CASSFDRGSTRQETQYF
D: TRBD2; size: .; J: TRBJ2-1; V: TRBV16; DNA: TGTGCCAGCAGCCCTGCTGCCGGGACTAGGGCGGAGAATGAGCAGTTCTTC; CDR3: CASSPAAGTRAENEQFF
D: .; size: once; J: TRBJ1-5; V: TRBV29-1; DNA: TGCAGCGTGCGTGACAGGTATAATCAGCCCCAGCATTTT; CDR3: CSVRDRYNQPQHF
D: TRBD1; size: .; J: TRBJ1-5; V: TRBV5-1; DNA: TGCGCCAGCAGCTTGGGGGGGACAGCTAGCAATCAGCCCCAGCATTTT; CDR3: CASSLGGTASNQPQHF
D: .; size: .; J: TRBJ2-3; V: TRBV5-4; DNA: TGTGCCAGCAGCTTGAAGCTCAGGGATACGCAGTATTTT; CDR3: CASSLKLRDTQYF
D: TRBD1; size: .; J: TRBJ2-1; V: TRBV5-6; DNA: TGTGCCAGCAGCGCGACAGGGGGTCATGTCTACAATGAGCAGTTCTTC; CDR3: CASSATGGHVYNEQFF
D: .; size: .; J: TRBJ1-4; V: TRBV11-2; DNA: TGTGCCAGCAGACAGGGTGGTGAAAAACTGTTTTTT; CDR3: CASRQGGEKLFF
D: .; size: .; J: TRBJ1-4; V: TRBV15; DNA: TGTGCCACCAGCAGCCTACGTGAAAAACTGTTTTTT; CDR3: CATSSLREKLFF
D: .; size: .; J: TRBJ2-1; V: TRBV5-1; DNA: TGCGCCAGCAGCCCGGCCCGGAGCAATCATGAGCAGTTCTTC; CDR3: CASSPARSNHEQFF
D: TRBD1; size: once; J: TRBJ2-3; V: TRBV5-1; DNA: TGCGCCAGCAGCTTGGCCGGACAGGGGAGCACAGATACGCAGTATTTT; CDR3: CASSLAGQGSTDTQYF
D: .; size: .; J: TRBJ1-1; V: TRBV30; DNA: TGTGCCTGGAGACCACAGGCACAGACTGAAGCTTTCTTT; CDR3: CAWRPQAQTEAFF
D: TRBD2; size: .; J: TRBJ2-4; V: TRBV12-5; DNA: TGTGCTAGTGCCGAGCGGGATCCGCACTTC; CDR3: CASAERDPHF
D: .; size: .; J: TRBJ1-5; V: TRBV19; DNA: TGTGCCAGTACCTCAAGGTTTGAAAGGGGTCTGGGCAATCAGCCCCAGCATTTT; CDR3: CASTSRFERGLGNQPQHF
D: .; size: .; J: TRBJ2-5; V: TRBV7-9; DNA: TGTGCCAGCAGCCGACCAGGGTATCGGGAGACCCAGTACTTC; CDR3: CASSRPGYRETQYF
D: .; size: .; J: TRBJ1-1; V: TRBV21-1; DNA: TGTGCCAGCAGCCCCCGGGGAGATTCGAACACTGAAGCTTTCTTT; CDR3: CASSPRGDSNTEAFF
D: .; size: .; J: TRBJ1-6; V: TRBV19; DNA: TGTGCCAGTAGTATAAAAGAGTCACCCCTCCACTTT; CDR3: CASSIKESPLHF
D: .; size: .; J: TRBJ1-1; V: TRBV5-6; DNA: TGTGCCAGCAGCCGCATCGGACAGCTGAACACTGAAGCTTTCTTT; CDR3: CASSRIGQLNTEAFF
D: .; size: .; J: TRBJ2-7; V: TRBV28; DNA: TGTGCCAGCAGCACACAGGGATTGGGGGCCTACGAGCAGTACTTC; CDR3: CASSTQGLGAYEQYF
D: TRBD2; size: .; J: TRBJ2-7; V: TRBV11-2; DNA: TGTGCCAGCAGCTTAGCTAGCGGGACGAGCTCCTACGAGCAGTACTTC; CDR3: CASSLASGTSSYEQYF
D: .; size: .; J: TRBJ2-3; V: TRBV4-2; DNA: TGTGCCAGCAGCCAAGATAGGAGGGGCACAGATACGCAGTATTTT; CDR3: CASSQDRRGTDTQYF
D: TRBD1; size: .; J: TRBJ2-2; V: TRBV7-8; DNA: TGTGCCAGCAGGCGGACAGGGTACACCGGGGAGCTGTTTTTT; CDR3: CASRRTGYTGELFF
D: .; size: .; J: TRBJ1-2; V: TRBV5-1; DNA: TGCGCCAGCAGCTTGGAAAATTCACAGCACGGCTACACCTTC; CDR3: CASSLENSQHGYTF
D: .; size: few; J: TRBJ2-7; V: TRBV5-6; DNA: TGTGCCAGCAGCTTCCGGGAATACTACGAGCAGTACTTC; CDR3: CASSFREYYEQYF
D: .; size: .; J: TRBJ1-5; V: TRBV5-5; DNA: TGTGCCAGCAGCTTGTCGGGAGACTATAGCAATCAGCCCCAGCATTTT; CDR3: CASSLSGDYSNQPQHF
D: .; size: .; J: TRBJ1-1; V: TRBV30; DNA: TGTGCCTGGAGACGGGGGTATGAAGCTTTCTTT; CDR3: CAWRRGYEAFF
D: TRBD1; size: .; J: TRBJ1-1; V: TRBV6-4; DNA: TGTGCCAGCAGTCCGGGACAGGGCACTGAAGCTTTCTTT; CDR3: CASSPGQGTEAFF
D: .; size: .; J: TRBJ2-5; V: TRBV19; DNA: TGTGCCAGTAGTACGGACCCGGCGGGGGAGACCCAGTACTTC; CDR3: CASSTDPAGETQYF
D: .; size: .; J: TRBJ1-1; V: TRBV19; DNA: TGTGCCAGTAGATTACCCGGGACATTGAACACTGAAGCTTTCTTT; CDR3: CASRLPGTLNTEAFF
D: TRBD2; size: .; J: TRBJ2-1; V: TRBV7-2; DNA: TGTGCCAGCAGCTTGACACTAGCGGGGATCCTCGGGGGGAATGAGCAGTTCTTC; CDR3: CASSLTLAGILGGNEQFF
D: TRBD1; size: .; J: TRBJ1-1; V: TRBV18; DNA: TGTGCCAGCTCACCGGGACAGGGGGTTATCACTGAAGCTTTCTTT; CDR3: CASSPGQGVITEAFF
D: TRBD1; size: .; J: TRBJ1-6; V: TRBV6-1; DNA: TGTGCCAGCAGTGAAGTGGGGACAGGAGGGAATTCACCCCTCCACTTT; CDR3: CASSEVGTGGNSPLHF
D: .; size: few; J: TRBJ1-5; V: TRBV5-1; DNA: TGCGCCAGCAGCTTAGCTTCTCATAGCAATCAGCCCCAGCATTTT; CDR3: CASSLASHSNQPQHF
D: .; size: .; J: TRBJ2-5; V: TRBV9; DNA: TGTGCCAGCAGCGTAGTCGGGGGAAATAAGACCCAGTACTTC; CDR3: CASSVVGGNKTQYF
D: .; size: .; J: TRBJ1-1; V: TRBV5-1; DNA: TGCGCCAGCAGCTCGGGTTTTGGAAGGGGAGCTTTCTTT; CDR3: CASSSGFGRGAFF
D: .; size: once; J: TRBJ1-1; V: TRBV30; DNA: TGTGCCTGGAGTCTGGGGACAAACACTGAAGCTTTCTTT; CDR3: CAWSLGTNTEAFF
D: .; size: .; J: TRBJ1-5; V: TRBV21-1; DNA: TGTGCCAGCAGCACCCGGACAGGGAGGCAAACCAATCAGCCCCAGCATTTT; CDR3: CASSTRTGRQTNQPQHF